Listed below are T cell receptor beta chains from one sample, sequenced in a study of cytomegalovirus exposure and HLA in healthy donors. The method was immunoSEQ multiplex PCR; TCRdb's version includes in-frame clones alone and lacks a portion of them. The data hold about 150,000 clones, with around 80% observed a single time. Sequenced material: PBMCs. Receptor source: a boy between 2 and 10 years old in good health and CMV-seronegative. Each CDR3 is given without its conserved first and last residue. Only part of the rows carry a size: once, few, many, or a class if the clone is expanded.

clone size: .
V gene: TRBV18
CDR3 protein: ASSPEITATGELF

clone size: few
V gene: TRBV11-3
CDR3 protein: ASSFIWDSKSYEQY

clone size: .
V gene: TRBV7-6
CDR3 protein: ASSLAQGTQY

clone size: .
V gene: TRBV27
CDR3 protein: ASSQGHTNTEAF

clone size: .
V gene: TRBV28
CDR3 protein: ASSLVGGTITYEQY

clone size: .
V gene: TRBV30
CDR3 protein: AWRGGSEEKLF

clone size: .
V gene: TRBV5-5
CDR3 protein: ASSLGPRNAYEQY

clone size: .
V gene: TRBV11-3
CDR3 protein: ASSPGTSVYNEQF

clone size: .
V gene: TRBV5-6
CDR3 protein: ASSFLGSSYNEQF

clone size: .
V gene: TRBV2
CDR3 protein: ASRTGARNQPQH

clone size: .
V gene: TRBV19
CDR3 protein: ASRDPGHNYEQY

clone size: .
V gene: TRBV5-1
CDR3 protein: ASMFAGSSYNEQF

clone size: .
V gene: TRBV15
CDR3 protein: ATSTRFLASGGYEQY

clone size: .
V gene: TRBV7-3
CDR3 protein: ASSSDGGGQF

clone size: .
V gene: TRBV5-1
CDR3 protein: ASSWGFDSSYEQY

clone size: .
V gene: TRBV18
CDR3 protein: ASSPPNRGSGELF

clone size: .
V gene: TRBV4-1
CDR3 protein: ASSQLWTGSYEQY

clone size: once
V gene: TRBV5-1
CDR3 protein: ASSLTGFVFSYNEQF

clone size: .
V gene: TRBV6-1
CDR3 protein: ASSRDSLRTEAF

clone size: .
V gene: TRBV19
CDR3 protein: ASSVSPDNEQF

clone size: .
V gene: TRBV6-5
CDR3 protein: ASSYLGQGTSGYT

clone size: few
V gene: TRBV4-1
CDR3 protein: ASSYEGRGRTDTQY

clone size: once
V gene: TRBV15
CDR3 protein: ATSGIHRGPGELF

clone size: .
V gene: TRBV19
CDR3 protein: ASSSLAGYTGELF

clone size: .
V gene: TRBV7-9
CDR3 protein: ASSPTGTEAF

clone size: .
V gene: TRBV11-2
CDR3 protein: ASSKTGTTGELF

clone size: .
V gene: TRBV11-2
CDR3 protein: ASRSLRTSGSHEQF

clone size: once
V gene: TRBV6-4
CDR3 protein: ASSETSGSYNEQF

clone size: .
V gene: TRBV13
CDR3 protein: ASSLEVAADTQY

clone size: .
V gene: TRBV18
CDR3 protein: ASSPLKGFSGANVLT

clone size: .
V gene: TRBV2
CDR3 protein: ASSEAGTLSYEQY

clone size: once
V gene: TRBV28
CDR3 protein: ASSLKAGESPLH

clone size: .
V gene: TRBV6-5
CDR3 protein: ASSRDSEAF

clone size: .
V gene: TRBV7-6
CDR3 protein: ASSQRNYNEQF

clone size: once
V gene: TRBV21-1
CDR3 protein: ASCRGAYSNQPQH

clone size: .
V gene: TRBV28
CDR3 protein: ASKKPGLAGSLSGANVLT

clone size: .
V gene: TRBV5-6
CDR3 protein: ASSYGTADTIY

clone size: .
V gene: TRBV7-8
CDR3 protein: ASSSTNRGNTGELF

clone size: .
V gene: TRBV5-1
CDR3 protein: ASSLTGEETQY

clone size: .
V gene: TRBV5-1
CDR3 protein: ASSPGTGADYSNQPQH

clone size: .
V gene: TRBV6-5
CDR3 protein: ASGTGGLYEQY

clone size: once
V gene: TRBV12-5
CDR3 protein: ASGLSSREEQF

clone size: .
V gene: TRBV10-3
CDR3 protein: AISAGQAPYNEQF

clone size: .
V gene: TRBV6-5
CDR3 protein: ASSYDRDYTEAF

clone size: .
V gene: TRBV28
CDR3 protein: ASSLGVAGYYGYT

clone size: .
V gene: TRBV10-3
CDR3 protein: AISGETEAF

clone size: once
V gene: TRBV7-9
CDR3 protein: ASSPTGTGVGYT

clone size: .
V gene: TRBV9
CDR3 protein: ASSPQPGTSGAYEQY

clone size: .
V gene: TRBV19
CDR3 protein: ASSIVAGSSYEQY

clone size: .
V gene: TRBV4-3
CDR3 protein: ASSLGAREGTEAF